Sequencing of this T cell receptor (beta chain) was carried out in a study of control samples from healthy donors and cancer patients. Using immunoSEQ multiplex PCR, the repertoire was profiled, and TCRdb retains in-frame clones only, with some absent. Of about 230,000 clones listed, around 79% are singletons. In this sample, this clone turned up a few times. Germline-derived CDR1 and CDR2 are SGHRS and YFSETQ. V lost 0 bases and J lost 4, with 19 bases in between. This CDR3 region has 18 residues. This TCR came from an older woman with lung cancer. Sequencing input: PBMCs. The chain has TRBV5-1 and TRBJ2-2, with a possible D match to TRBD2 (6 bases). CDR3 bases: TGCGCCAGCAGCTTGGTTCCATCCGGTGGGGGGAGCACCGGGGAGCTGTTTTTT. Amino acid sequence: CASSLVPSGGGSTGELFF.